The 13 T cell receptor beta chains in this list originate from one sample, sequenced in a study of PD-1 blockade in classical Hodgkin lymphoma. Relapses following autologous stem cell transplantation were seen in all patients, with brentuximab vedotin exposure varying. Using immunoSEQ multiplex PCR, the repertoire was profiled, and TCRdb retains in-frame clones only, with some absent. The profile shows around 2,300 clones, roughly 50% of them singletons. Sequencing was performed on peripheral blood mononuclear cells (PBMCs), taken at baseline. These receptors all stem from a human donor with classical Hodgkin lymphoma.

The rearrangement joins TRBV27 to TRBJ1-5; D unclear. The CDR3 runs 13 residues. V shed 3 bases and J shed 3 bases, with 6 bases lying between them. Germline loops: CDR1 MNHEY, CDR2 SMNVEV (reference sequence). As DNA, the CDR3 is TGTGCCAGCAGTTTTGAGTTCAATCAGCCCCAGCATTTT. Its protein is CASSFEFNQPQHF.

This clone has only a few counts. This chain connects TRBV5-4 to TRBJ2-5, with D possibly TRBD2 on 6 matching bases. This CDR3 comprises 14 residues. Germline-derived CDR1 and CDR2 are SGHNT and YYREEE (reference sequence). The ends were cut back, 4 bases at V and 1 base at J, with 11 bases in the middle. The CDR3 DNA reads TGTGCCAGCAGCGTCCCGGGACTCCAAGAGACCCAGTACTTC. Its protein is CASSVPGLQETQYF.

This chain links TRBV2 with TRBJ1-2; possibly TRBD1 for D (6 bases). Germline CDR1 reads SNHLY; CDR2 reads FYNNEI. This CDR3 is built from 13 residues. V dropped 9 bases and J dropped 8 bases, with 19 bases sitting between them. CDR3 in DNA: TGTGCCAGTTGCCGTAGGGGGGCCCTCGGCTACACCTTC. Translation gives CASCRRGALGYTF.

The genes are TRBV7-2 and TRBJ2-7; 7 nucleotides align to TRBD2. The length of the CDR3 is 15 residues. Trimming took 5 bases from V and 1 from J; bases not matched to a gene: 8. Germline V CDR1 and CDR2: SGHTA, FQGNSA. CDR3 nucleotides: TGTGCCAGCAGCCCACAACCCGGGGGGTCCTACGAGCAGTACTTC. Its protein is CASSPQPGGSYEQYF.

This clone was counted once. A far larger clone is just one base off, so this is likely a read error. The chain carries TRBV10-3 and TRBJ1-2, with unresolved D. The ends were cut back, 10 bases at V and 0 bases at J, with 12 bases in the middle. Germline CDR1 is ENHRY and CDR2 is SYGVKD. The CDR3 is made up of 13 amino acids. CDR3 coding DNA: TGTGCCACCGGGCGGGCCACTAACTATGGCTACACCTTC. It encodes CATGRATNYGYTF.

The gene calls are TRBV25-1 and TRBJ1-1, with D possibly TRBD1 on 5 matching bases. This CDR3 comprises 14 residues. From germline, CDR1 is MGHDK and CDR2 SYGVNS. V lost 3 bases and J 3 bases, leaving 11 bases between the germline ends. CDR3 bases: TGTGCCAGCAGTGAGAGGCAGGGATACACTGAAGCTTTCTTT. It specifies CASSERQGYTEAFF.

The chain is built from TRBV18 and TRBJ1-3; unclear D gene. V was trimmed by 3 bases and J by 4 bases, leaving 4 bases between them. Per germline, CDR1 KGHSH and CDR2 LQKENI. This CDR3 is built from 12 residues. The CDR3 spells CASSPEGNTIYF. The CDR3 DNA is TGTGCCAGCTCACCGGAGGGAAACACCATATATTTT.

This sequence joins TRBV30 and TRBJ2-7; D possibly corresponds to TRBD1 (6 bases). Trimming removed 2 bases from V and 2 bases from J, with 16 bases in between. Looked up from germline, CDR1 is GTSNPN and CDR2 is SVGIG (reference sequence). The CDR3 runs to 15 residues. In DNA form, the CDR3 reads TGTGCCTGGAGTAGATGGGATGACAGGACCTACGAGCAGTACTTC. As protein: CAWSRWDDRTYEQYF.

The chain has TRBV27 and TRBJ1-4; TRBD1 might be the D (5 bases). Trimming pared 6 bases from V and 5 bases from J, leaving 13 bases between. Germline loops: CDR1 MNHEY, CDR2 SMNVEV (reference sequence). CDR3 length: 14 residues. CDR3 region: CASSRDGRNEKLFF. The DNA of the CDR3 is TGTGCCAGCAGCCGGGACGGCCGGAATGAAAAACTGTTTTTT.

V usage is TRBV7-2 and J usage is TRBJ1-6; possible D gene TRBD1, 5 bases. CDR3 size: 15 residues. V dropped 5 bases and J dropped 6 bases, with 14 bases sitting between them. Germline assignment: CDR1 SGHTA and CDR2 FQGNSA. CDR3 protein: CASSPGGGVNSPLHF. CDR3 sequence (DNA): TGTGCCAGCAGCCCGGGGGGGGGAGTTAATTCACCCCTCCACTTT.

The chain recombines TRBV4-2 with TRBJ1-5; TRBD1 aligns across 7 bases. Per germline, CDR1 LGHNA and CDR2 YNFKEQ. The J segment lost 4 bases and the V segment lost 5 bases, leaving 8 bases of the junction unmatched. This CDR3 is 15 amino acids long. The CDR3 loop is CASSEETGRNQPQHF. CDR3 sequence (DNA): TGTGCCAGCAGCGAGGAGACAGGGCGAAATCAGCCCCAGCATTTT.

J is TRBJ2-1 and V is TRBV19; no reliable D call. V lost 2 bases, J lost 8 bases, and 13 bases lay in between. The CDR3 has 14 amino acids. Germline-derived CDR1 and CDR2 are LNHDA and SQIVND (reference sequence). CDR3: CASSISVRADEQFF. The CDR3 nucleotides read TGTGCCAGTAGTATATCAGTCCGGGCCGATGAGCAGTTCTTC.

This clone was observed a single time. The genes are TRBV15 and TRBJ2-7; a possible D gene is TRBD2 (5 bases). This CDR3 contains 13 residues. Germline V gene sequence: CDR1 LNHNV, CDR2 YYDKDF (reference sequence). V lost 3 bases and J lost 0, with 6 bases in between. CDR3 loop: CATSRDFSYEQYF. The CDR3 nucleotides are TGTGCCACCAGCAGGGACTTCTCCTACGAGCAGTACTTC.